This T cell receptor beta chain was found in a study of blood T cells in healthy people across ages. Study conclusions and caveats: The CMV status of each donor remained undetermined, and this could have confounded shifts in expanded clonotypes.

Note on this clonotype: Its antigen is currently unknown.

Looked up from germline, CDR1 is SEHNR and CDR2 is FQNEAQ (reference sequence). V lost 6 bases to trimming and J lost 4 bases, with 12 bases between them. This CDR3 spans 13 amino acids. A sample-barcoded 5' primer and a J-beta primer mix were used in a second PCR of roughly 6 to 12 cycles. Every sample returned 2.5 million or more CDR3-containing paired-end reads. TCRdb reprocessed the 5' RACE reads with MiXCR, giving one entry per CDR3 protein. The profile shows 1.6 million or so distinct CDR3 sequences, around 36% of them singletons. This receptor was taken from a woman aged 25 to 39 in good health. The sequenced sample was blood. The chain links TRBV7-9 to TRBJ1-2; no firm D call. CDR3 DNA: TGTGCCAGCAGGGACGGGCCGTCCTATGGCTACACCTTC. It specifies CASRDGPSYGYTF.